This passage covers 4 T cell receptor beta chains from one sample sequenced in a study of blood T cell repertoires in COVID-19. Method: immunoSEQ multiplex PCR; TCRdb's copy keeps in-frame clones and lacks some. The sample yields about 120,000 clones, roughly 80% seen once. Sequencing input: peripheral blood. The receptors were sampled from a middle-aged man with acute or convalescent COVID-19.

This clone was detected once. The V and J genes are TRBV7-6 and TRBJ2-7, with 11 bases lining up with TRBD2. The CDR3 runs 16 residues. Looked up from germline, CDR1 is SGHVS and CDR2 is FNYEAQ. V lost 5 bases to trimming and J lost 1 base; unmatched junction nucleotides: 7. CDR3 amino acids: CASSGGLAGGSYEQYF. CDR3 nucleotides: TGTGCCAGCAGCGGGGGGCTAGCGGGGGGTTCCTACGAGCAGTACTTC.

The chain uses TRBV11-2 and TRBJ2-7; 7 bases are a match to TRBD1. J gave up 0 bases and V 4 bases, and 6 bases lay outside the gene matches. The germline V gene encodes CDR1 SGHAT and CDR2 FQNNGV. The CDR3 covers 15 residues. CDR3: CASSWDRSYSYEQYF. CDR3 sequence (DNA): TGTGCCAGCAGCTGGGACAGATCTTACTCCTACGAGCAGTACTTC. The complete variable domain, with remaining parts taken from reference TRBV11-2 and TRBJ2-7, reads EAGVAQSPRYKIIEKRQSVAFWCNPISGHATLYWYQQILGQGPKLLIQFQNNGVVDDSQLPKDRFSAERLKGVDSTLKIQPAKLEDSAVYLCASSWDRSYSYEQYFGPGTRLTVT.

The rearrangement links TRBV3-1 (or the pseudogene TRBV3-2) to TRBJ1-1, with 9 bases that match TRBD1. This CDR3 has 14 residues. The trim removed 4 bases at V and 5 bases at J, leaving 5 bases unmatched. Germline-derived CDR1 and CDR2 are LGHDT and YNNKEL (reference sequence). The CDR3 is CASSLQGAGTEAFF. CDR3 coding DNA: TGTGCCAGCAGCCTACAGGGGGCCGGAACTGAAGCTTTCTTT.

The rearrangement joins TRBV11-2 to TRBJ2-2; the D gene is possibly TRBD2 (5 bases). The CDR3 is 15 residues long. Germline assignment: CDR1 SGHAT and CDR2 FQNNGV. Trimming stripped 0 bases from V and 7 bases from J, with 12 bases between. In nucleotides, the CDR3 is TGTGCCAGCAGCTTAGATTGGTCAGGAGGCGGGGAGCTGTTTTTT. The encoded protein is CASSLDWSGGGELFF.